This TCR beta chain is drawn from a study of cytomegalovirus exposure and HLA in healthy donors. Study overall: In terms of ancestry, the Caucasian-associated cluster contained roughly four fifths of the roughly 360 genotyped donors.

As concerns this clone: What it binds is not known.

This PCR relied on a set of 60 Vbeta primers and 13 Jbeta primers. Sequencing used immunoSEQ multiplex PCR; TCRdb keeps in-frame clones, though not all of them. The sample lists 200,000 or so clones, roughly four fifths occurring once. Broader study findings: Through in vitro validation, a few CMV-associated chains were shown to be specific for CMV antigens. Most of the TCR beta V segments (in an earlier analysis) were productive either about 90% or about 30% of the time.

V was shortened by 3 bases and J by 10 bases, with 15 bases between the two germline ends. This CDR3 is 13 amino acids long. Looked up from germline, CDR1 is MDHEN and CDR2 is SYDVKM. The chain couples TRBV28 to TRBJ1-2; D call uncertain. This receptor was obtained from a woman aged 18-35 years in good health and CMV-seropositive. The sequencing sample was made of PBMCs. The DNA for the CDR3 is TGTGCCAGCAGTTTTCTTAACAGTCGGTACTACACCTTC. It codes for CASSFLNSRYYTF.